Listed here are 17 T cell receptor beta chains from one sample, sequenced in a study of human T cells and chemical hapten exposure. The study used a library that attached unique molecular identifiers to individual cDNA molecules. One entry per CDR3 protein results from TCRdb running MiXCR on the reads. The table includes 95,000 to 150,000 distinct CDR3 sequences, about 8.9% detected once. Unfractionated whole blood served as the source for total RNA extraction. Material for sequencing was whole blood. These TCRs come from a human donor in good health. Some clones in this sample may be carry-over from other donors' samples.

This clonotype came up a few times. This sequence joins TRBV29-1 and TRBJ2-7, with 8 nucleotides matching TRBD1. The CDR3 contains 13 residues. Germline CDR1 is SQVTM and CDR2 is ANQGSEA. V gave up 7 bases and J gave up 5 bases; unmatched junction bases: 10. CDR3 sequence reads: CSGLPGQEDEQYF. CDR3 sequence (DNA): TGCAGCGGACTGCCGGGACAGGAAGACGAGCAGTACTTC.

The table lists this clonotype with a few counts. The genes are TRBV9 and TRBJ2-7; D is unresolved. CDR1 is SGDLS and CDR2 is YYNGEE in the germline V gene. V was cut by 4 bases and J by 6 bases, with 17 bases left in between. This CDR3 is built from 14 residues. The CDR3 sequence: CASSPPGPPLEQYF. The CDR3 coding sequence is TGTGCCAGCAGCCCCCCGGGTCCCCCCCTCGAGCAGTACTTC. Complete variable domain (other parts from reference TRBV9 and TRBJ2-7): DSGVTQTPKHLITATGQRVTLRCSPRSGDLSVYWYQQSLDQGLQFLIQYYNGEERAKGNILERFSAQQFPDLHSELNLSSLELGDSALYFCASSPPGPPLEQYFGPGTRLTVT.

V and J are TRBV4-2 and TRBJ1-1; no clear D. The CDR3 is 16 amino acids. Germline CDR1 and CDR2: LGHNA and YNFKEQ. Trimming removed 0 bases at V and 0 bases at J, with 11 bases between. CDR3 region: CASSQEAGVMNTEAFF. The CDR3 DNA reads as TGTGCCAGCAGCCAAGAAGCCGGAGTCATGAACACTGAAGCTTTCTTT.

This clonotype was counted between two and nine times. V is TRBV19 and J is TRBJ2-2; D ambiguous. The V end was cut by 4 bases, the J end by 3 bases, with 15 bases between. Germline values: CDR1 LNHDA, CDR2 SQIVND (reference sequence). The CDR3 extends over 16 amino acids. The CDR3 reads CASSNPDGWDTGELFF. The CDR3 DNA is TGTGCCAGTAGTAACCCGGACGGATGGGACACCGGGGAGCTGTTTTTT. The entire variable domain, with the rest obtained from reference TRBV19 and TRBJ2-2, is as follows: DGGITQSPKYLFRKEGQNVTLSCEQNLNHDAMYWYRQDPGQGLRLIYYSQIVNDFQKGDIAEGYSVSREKKESFPLTVTSAQKNPTAFYLCASSNPDGWDTGELFFGEGSRLTVL.

This clonotype was seen more than once but under ten times. The chain recombines TRBV19 with TRBJ1-3, with D uncertain. Germline CDR1 reads LNHDA; CDR2 reads SQIVND (reference sequence). The V and J ends lost 3 bases and 0 bases respectively, with 9 bases between them. The CDR3 is 15 amino acids. CDR3 coding DNA: TGTGCCAGTAGTATTCCCGACTTCTCTGGAAACACCATATATTTT. It yields the protein CASSIPDFSGNTIYF.

This clonotype was counted only a few times. The chain carries TRBV20-1 and TRBJ2-1; 9 nucleotides agree with TRBD2. Germline lookup yields CDR1 DFQATT and CDR2 SNEGSKA (reference sequence). The CDR3 consists of 15 residues. V was pared by 1 base and J by 3 bases, with 4 bases of the junction left unmatched. CDR3 DNA: TGCAGTGCTAGAGTTTTAGCGGGAGTCTACAATGAGCAGTTCTTC. Amino acid sequence: CSARVLAGVYNEQFF.

This chain uses TRBV29-1 with TRBJ2-7, with D possibly being TRBD2 (6 bases). This CDR3 contains 12 residues. The germline V and J ends were trimmed by 5 bases and 2 bases, with 10 bases remaining between them. Germline CDR1 and CDR2: SQVTM and ANQGSEA. CDR3 nucleotide sequence: TGCAGCGTTCGGGACTCCCCCTACGAGCAGTACTTC. Translation: CSVRDSPYEQYF.

There are many counts of this clonotype. This sequence joins TRBV20-1 and TRBJ1-5, with D possibly being TRBD1 (5 bases). This CDR3 contains 18 residues. Trimming took 0 bases from V and 0 from J, leaving 18 bases between them. Germline values: CDR1 DFQATT, CDR2 SNEGSKA (reference sequence). The CDR3 region is CSARDPGTSAHSNQPQHF. Written as DNA, the CDR3 is TGCAGTGCTAGAGACCCCGGGACGTCCGCCCATAGCAATCAGCCCCAGCATTTT.

The gene calls are TRBV5-4 and TRBJ1-2; possibly TRBD1 for D (5 bases). The CDR3 contains 16 residues. V lost 5 bases, J lost 4 bases, and 21 bases lay in between. In germline, CDR1 is SGHNT, CDR2 YYREEE (reference sequence). The CDR3 protein is CASRAIGAGKGYGYTF. CDR3 sequence (DNA): TGTGCCAGCAGGGCGATCGGGGCAGGGAAGGGCTATGGCTACACCTTC.

J is TRBJ1-1 and V is TRBV20-1, with a weak D call TRBD1 (6 bases). The V end was cut by 2 bases, the J end by 0 bases, with 7 bases between. CDR3 length: 13 amino acids. Germline V gene sequence: CDR1 DFQATT, CDR2 SNEGSKA (reference sequence). The DNA for the CDR3 is TGCAGTGCTAGAACAGGGATGAACACTGAAGCTTTCTTT. Its translation: CSARTGMNTEAFF.

J is TRBJ2-2 and V is TRBV7-9; no clear D. The germline V gene encodes CDR1 SEHNR and CDR2 FQNEAQ (reference sequence). This CDR3 comprises 17 residues. Deletions cut 0 bases from V and 7 bases from J, with 18 bases between. The CDR3 nucleotides read TGTGCCAGCAGCTTAGCGGACCCTCGGTTGGAAGGCGGGGAGCTGTTTTTT. Its translation is CASSLADPRLEGGELFF.

In its sample, this clonotype was seen many times. The chain joins TRBV5-6 to TRBJ1-2; the D is unclear. The germline CDR1 and CDR2 sequences are SGHDT and YYEEEE. V was shortened by 3 bases and J by 8 bases, with 23 bases between the two germline ends. The CDR3 has 16 residues. The DNA for the CDR3 is TGTGCCAGCAGCTATAACAGTGCAGCGATGGGTAGAGGCTACACCTTC. Translation gives CASSYNSAAMGRGYTF. Full variable domain (missing parts from reference TRBV5-6 and TRBJ1-2): DAGVTQSPTHLIKTRGQQVTLRCSPKSGHDTVSWYQQALGQGPQFIFQYYEEEERQRGNFPDRFSGHQFPNYSSELNVNALLLGDSALYLCASSYNSAAMGRGYTFGSGTRLTVV.

This clonotype was recorded at least ten times. The genes are TRBV5-1 and TRBJ1-3; 9 bases match TRBD1. The CDR3 loop spans 17 amino acids. V lost 4 bases to trimming and J lost 1 base; unmatched junction nucleotides: 9. The germline V gene encodes CDR1 SGHRS and CDR2 YFSETQ. The CDR3 here is CASSPAGTGRSGNTIYF. The CDR3 nucleotides read TGCGCCAGCAGCCCGGCCGGGACAGGGAGGTCTGGAAACACCATATATTTT.

The V call is TRBV5-4, the J call TRBJ2-1; a possible D gene is TRBD2 (6 bases). The CDR3 spans 16 residues. Trimming cost V 3 bases and J 0 bases, with 13 bases left between them. The V gene's germline CDR1 is SGHNT and CDR2 YYREEE (reference sequence). The CDR3: CASSWGVSLSYNEQFF. CDR3 DNA sequence: TGTGCCAGCAGCTGGGGGGTATCCCTCTCCTACAATGAGCAGTTCTTC.

This clonotype was observed many times. In nucleotides, the CDR3 is TGCAGTGCTAGAGATGAGCGGGGGGGCCGGTACGAGCAGTACTTC. Its translation: CSARDERGGRYEQYF. This chain joins TRBV20-1 and TRBJ2-7, with 10 positions matching TRBD2. The germline gives CDR1 DFQATT, CDR2 SNEGSKA (reference sequence). The CDR3 runs 15 residues. The ends lost 0 bases at V and 4 bases at J; junction bases unmatched: 6.

A note on this clonotype: A junction end diverges from the germline sequence, so it may reflect a read error. The chain combines TRBV4-2 with TRBJ2-1; the match to TRBD2 covers 10 bases. Germline CDR1 LGHNA, CDR2 YNFKEQ. CDR3 length: 18 amino acids. The CDR3 bases are TGTGCCAGCAGCCCAGCCCGTAATAGCGGGAGGACCTACAATGGGCAGTTCTTC. It is translated as CASSPARNSGRTYNGQFF.

Ten or more counts support this clonotype. The rearrangement uses TRBV6-2 or TRBV6-3 and TRBJ1-5; 7 bases fit TRBD1. CDR3 size: 17 residues. The V gene end was trimmed by 6 bases and the J gene end by 3 bases; junction bases not matched to a gene: 14. Germline-derived CDR1 and CDR2 are MNHEY and SVGEGT. CDR3 region: CASSRAKGARVNQPQHF. CDR3 nucleotides: TGTGCCAGCAGCCGCGCGAAGGGGGCGAGGGTCAATCAGCCCCAGCATTTT.